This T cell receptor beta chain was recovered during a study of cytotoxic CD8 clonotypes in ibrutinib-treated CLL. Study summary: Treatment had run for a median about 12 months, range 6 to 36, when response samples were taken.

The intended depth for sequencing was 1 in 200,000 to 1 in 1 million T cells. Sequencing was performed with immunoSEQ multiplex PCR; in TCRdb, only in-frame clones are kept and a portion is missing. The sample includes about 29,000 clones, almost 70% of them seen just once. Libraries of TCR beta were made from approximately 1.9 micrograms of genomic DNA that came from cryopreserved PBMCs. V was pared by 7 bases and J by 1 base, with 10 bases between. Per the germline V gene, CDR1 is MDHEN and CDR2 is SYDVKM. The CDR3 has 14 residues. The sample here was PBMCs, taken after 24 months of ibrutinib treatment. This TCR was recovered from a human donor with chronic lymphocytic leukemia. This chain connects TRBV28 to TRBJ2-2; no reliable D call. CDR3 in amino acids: CASTVPRNTGELFF. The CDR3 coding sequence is TGTGCCAGCACCGTACCCAGGAACACCGGGGAGCTGTTTTTT. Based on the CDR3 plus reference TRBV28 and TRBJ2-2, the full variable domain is DVKVTQSSRYLVKRTGEKVFLECVQDMDHENMFWYRQDPGLGLRLIYFSYDVKMKEKGDIPEGYSVSREKKERFSLILESASTNQTSMYLCASTVPRNTGELFFGEGSRLTVL.